This entry lists 16 T cell receptor beta chains sequenced from one sample in a study of cytomegalovirus exposure and HLA in healthy donors. A multiplex PCR was run with 60 Vbeta primers and 13 Jbeta primers. Clones were read by immunoSEQ multiplex PCR, and TCRdb kept only the in-frame ones, dropping some. The table includes approximately 130,000 clones, more than 65% detected once. What was sequenced was PBMCs. All receptors derive from a man aged 18 to 29 in good health and CMV-seropositive.

V and J are TRBV28 and TRBJ1-5; TRBD1 matches at 7 bases. Germline CDR1 MDHEN, CDR2 SYDVKM. The CDR3 runs 14 residues. Unmatched junction bases numbered 1, after V lost 5 bases and J lost 0 bases. The CDR3 region is CASSNRGSNQPQHF. The CDR3 bases are TGTGCCAGCAGTAACAGGGGTAGCAATCAGCCCCAGCATTTT.

The V and J genes are TRBV15 and TRBJ1-3; 7 nucleotides align to TRBD1. This CDR3 has 16 amino acids. CDR1 and CDR2 from the germline V gene are LNHNV and YYDKDF (reference sequence). The J segment lost 3 bases and the V segment lost 0 bases, leaving 5 bases of the junction unmatched. The CDR3 bases are TGTGCCACCAGCAGAGATGAGGGGGCGCTTGGAAACACCATATATTTT. Its translation: CATSRDEGALGNTIYF.

This clone was recorded once. The chain couples TRBV28 to TRBJ1-1, with TRBD1 as a possible D gene (5 bases). Trimming shortened V by 5 bases and J by 6 bases, and 10 bases separated the two germline ends. CDR3 size: 12 residues. Germline CDR1 is MDHEN and CDR2 is SYDVKM. The CDR3 region has the DNA TGTGCCAGCAGTCCAGGAGGGGCTGAAGCTTTCTTT. Its protein is CASSPGGAEAFF.

This clone was detected a few times. One end of the junction varies from germline; a read error may be responsible. The chain employs TRBV5-1 and TRBJ1-5; D gene uncertain. Germline values: CDR1 SGHRS, CDR2 YFSETQ. The CDR3 loop spans 15 amino acids. For the CDR3, the DNA is TGCGCCAGCAGCTTGGATGGGGAGTGGAATCAACCCCAGCATTTT. Encoded protein: CASSLDGEWNQPQHF.

The V gene is TRBV6-4, the J gene TRBJ1-1, with D possibly matching TRBD1 (5 bases). V gave up 5 bases and J gave up 1 base, with 14 bases separating them. Per the germline V gene, CDR1 is MRHNA and CDR2 is SNTAGT. The CDR3 runs 15 residues. The CDR3 is CASSTGTTANTEAFF. CDR3 DNA sequence: TGTGCCAGCAGTACCGGAACGACAGCGAACACTGAAGCTTTCTTT.

Notes on this clone: Within the sample, other DNA sequences also encode this same CDR3. The CDR3 protein is CASSLQGYGYTF. Here the CDR3 DNA reads TGTGCCAGCAGTTTACAGGGTTACGGCTACACCTTC. This chain uses TRBV28 with TRBJ1-2; TRBD1 is a possible D gene (5 bases). V lost 2 bases and J 8 bases, leaving 9 bases between the germline ends. This CDR3 region has 12 residues. CDR1 is MDHEN, CDR2 SYDVKM, per germline.

Concerning this clone: The junction departs from the called germline gene at one end, perhaps through a read error. The chain has TRBV7-2 and TRBJ2-7; TRBD1 is a possible D gene (6 bases). Germline V CDR1 and CDR2: SGHTA, FQGNSA. The CDR3 is 14 amino acids. The CDR3 spells CASNLSGQGYEQYF. CDR3 sequence (DNA): TGTGCCAGCAACTTATCGGGGCAGGGGTACGAGCAGTACTTC.

The chain recombines TRBV9 with TRBJ1-4; TRBD1 might be the D (5 bases). This CDR3 has 16 residues. The ends were cut back, 0 bases at V and 0 bases at J, with 9 bases in the middle. From germline, CDR1 is SGDLS and CDR2 YYNGEE. The CDR3, as DNA: TGTGCCAGCAGCGTAGCGGGGGGAGCAACTAATGAAAAACTGTTTTTT. It translates to CASSVAGGATNEKLFF. The full variable domain, its missing parts supplied by reference TRBV9 and TRBJ1-4, is DSGVTQTPKHLITATGQRVTLRCSPRSGDLSVYWYQQSLDQGLQFLIQYYNGEERAKGNILERFSAQQFPDLHSELNLSSLELGDSALYFCASSVAGGATNEKLFFGSGTQLSVL.

This sequence joins TRBV25-1 and TRBJ1-2; maybe TRBD1 (6 bases). Trimming shortened V by 5 bases and J by 0 bases, and 10 bases separated the two germline ends. CDR1 is MGHDK and CDR2 is SYGVNS in the germline V gene. The CDR3 is made up of 14 amino acids. The CDR3 coding sequence is TGTGCCAGCAGTACCGGGACAACTAACTATGGCTACACCTTC. Encoded protein: CASSTGTTNYGYTF.

V usage is TRBV28 and J usage is TRBJ2-1; TRBD2 agrees at 8 bases. Trimming removed 7 bases from V and 7 bases from J; junction bases left unmatched: 9. CDR3 length: 14 amino acids. Germline assignment: CDR1 MDHEN and CDR2 SYDVKM. The CDR3 here is CASTTGGLNNEQFF. DNA for the CDR3: TGTGCCAGCACCACGGGAGGGCTTAATAATGAGCAGTTCTTC.

This clone has a single count. The chain uses TRBV2 and TRBJ2-3; D is possibly TRBD1 (6 bases). V was pared by 4 bases and J by 6 bases, with 11 bases between. Per germline, CDR1 SNHLY and CDR2 FYNNEI. The CDR3 totals 13 residues. DNA for the CDR3: TGTGCCAGCAGTGTCTTCCAGGGGGATACGCAGTATTTT. This codes for CASSVFQGDTQYF.

The chain joins TRBV5-1 to TRBJ2-1; the D gene is possibly TRBD1 (6 bases). The CDR3 contains 13 residues. V was pared by 5 bases and J by 4 bases, with 10 bases between. Germline values: CDR1 SGHRS, CDR2 YFSETQ. CDR3 sequence reads: CASSITGYNEQFF. The CDR3 DNA reads TGCGCCAGCAGTATTACAGGGTACAATGAGCAGTTCTTC. The whole variable domain, remainder taken from reference TRBV5-1 and TRBJ2-1, is KAGVTQTPRYLIKTRGQQVTLSCSPISGHRSVSWYQQTPGQGLQFLFEYFSETQRNKGNFPGRFSGRQFSNSRSEMNVSTLELGDSALYLCASSITGYNEQFFGPGTRLTVL.

In the case of this clone: The junction does not match germline at one end; this may be a read error. This rearrangement joins TRBV27 to TRBJ2-1, with 7 bases lining up with TRBD2. This CDR3 is built from 14 residues. Germline assignment: CDR1 MNHEY and CDR2 SMNVEV (reference sequence). CDR3 nucleotide sequence: TGTGCCAGCAGTTTTCTCCGGGACTACTATGAGCAGTTCTTC. Its translation is CASSFLRDYYEQFF.

The genes are TRBV19 and TRBJ2-3; D gene unclear. Germline CDR1 LNHDA, CDR2 SQIVND (reference sequence). V lost 1 base to trimming and J lost 0 bases, with 14 bases between them. The CDR3 sequence is 17 residues long. The CDR3 nucleotides read TGTGCCAGTAGTATAGCCCGAACGGGTGCTAGCACAGATACGCAGTATTTT. Protein product: CASSIARTGASTDTQYF.

This sequence joins TRBV27 and TRBJ1-2; 8 nucleotides agree with TRBD1. There are 14 residues in the CDR3. The V segment lost 2 bases and the J segment 4 bases; nucleotides outside the gene matches: 3. Germline V gives CDR1 MNHEY, CDR2 SMNVEV (reference sequence). CDR3 coding DNA: TGTGCCAGCAGTTTAGCACAGGGGGGCTATGGCTACACCTTC. Translating it yields CASSLAQGGYGYTF.

The rearrangement links TRBV4-1 to TRBJ1-5; weak D call: TRBD1 (5 bases). CDR3 length equals 18 residues. The V gene lost 2 bases and the J gene lost 1 base, with 18 bases spanning the gap. Germline lookup yields CDR1 MGHRA and CDR2 YSYEKL. The DNA for the CDR3 is TGCGCCAGCAGCCAATCAGGTCGACAGCGGGGAAGCAATCAGCCCCAGCATTTT. Encoded protein: CASSQSGRQRGSNQPQHF.